The text below deals with one T cell receptor beta chain. The data are from a study of blood T cell repertoires in COVID-19. After removal of 3 bases from V and 4 bases from J, the junction contained 13 bases not matched to a gene. CDR1 and CDR2 from the germline V gene are LGHDT and YNNKEL (reference sequence). The CDR3 extends over 17 amino acids. Sequenced by immunoSEQ multiplex PCR; TCRdb stores in-frame clones only, minus some. The sample carries approximately 100,000 clones, around nine tenths recorded once. Sequencing input: peripheral blood. The source is a man between 70 and 80 years old with acute or convalescent COVID-19. This chain connects TRBV3-1 (or the pseudogene TRBV3-2) to TRBJ2-3; TRBD2 matches at 7 bases. The CDR3 reads CASSHYGGGSLADTQYF. CDR3 DNA: TGTGCCAGCAGCCATTATGGGGGGGGGTCTTTGGCAGATACGCAGTATTTT.